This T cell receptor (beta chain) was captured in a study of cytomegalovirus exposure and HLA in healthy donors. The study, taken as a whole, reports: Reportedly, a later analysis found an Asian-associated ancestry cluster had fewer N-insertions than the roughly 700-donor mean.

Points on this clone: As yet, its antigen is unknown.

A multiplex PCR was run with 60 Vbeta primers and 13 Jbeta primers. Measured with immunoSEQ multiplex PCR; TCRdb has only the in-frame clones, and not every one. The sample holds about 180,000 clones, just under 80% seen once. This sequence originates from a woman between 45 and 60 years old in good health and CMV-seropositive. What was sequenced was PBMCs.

CDR3 bases: TGTGCCAGCACCTTGTCAGGGGGTCGGGAGCCCCAGCATTTT. Its protein product is CASTLSGGREPQHF. This chain connects TRBV2 to TRBJ1-5; 7 bases are a match to TRBD1. CDR1 and CDR2 (germline): SNHLY, FYNNEI. The CDR3 totals 14 residues. Trimming at V came to 7 bases and at J to 8 bases, leaving 11 bases not matched to a gene. Full variable domain (remainder filled in from reference TRBV2 and TRBJ1-5): EPEVTQTPSHQVTQMGQEVILRCVPISNHLYFYWYRQILGQKVEFLVSFYNNEISEKSEIFDDQFSVERPDGSNFTLKIRSTKLEDSAMYFCASTLSGGREPQHFGDGTRLSIL.